This T cell receptor beta chain was captured by sequencing in a study of T cells after yellow fever vaccination. As for the study in general: The fractions with low cell numbers were processed using SMART-Seq v4 Ultra Low Input. Findings of the study overall: Among all clonotypes, a small share was observed in both CD4 and CD8 compartments. Reappearance after the booster was seen for most primary-vaccination clones, at 95% to 97% CD4 and around 88% CD8.

This clonotype was seen repeatedly, ten times or more. Its specificity is not known. The V and J ends lost 1 base and 4 bases respectively, with 14 bases between them. This CDR3 is 16 amino acids long. They built TCR cDNA with 5'RACE template switching, a step that put in a universal primer site and UMIs. TCRdb used MiXCR to reprocess the 5' RACE reads, holding one entry per CDR3 protein. The repertoire includes 50,000 to 75,000 distinct CDR3 sequences, roughly 7.4% of them detected once, and around two fifths sits in the top ten. The specimen comprised CD8+ T cells sorted from PBMCs, sampled on the day of the first yellow fever vaccination. This receptor was identified in a man aged 18 to 35 who received the YFV17D yellow fever vaccine. The chain combines TRBV12-3 or TRBV12-4 with TRBJ1-5, with D hard to call. Here the CDR3 reads CASSLGSVEVNQPQHF. The DNA of the CDR3 is TGTGCCAGCAGTTTAGGTTCAGTAGAGGTTAATCAGCCCCAGCATTTT.